These T cell receptor beta chains were read from a single sample in a study of T cell responses to AZD1222 COVID-19 vaccine. Only in-frame clones appear in the TCRdb table, and some are missing; sequencing was by immunoSEQ multiplex PCR. The top ten clones hold about 1.8% of a sample with around 95,000 clones, about 85% of them seen once. Sequencing was performed on peripheral blood, taken on day 0 of AZD1222 vaccination. These receptors were obtained from an adult in good health. CDR3s include the opening cysteine and the closing phenylalanine or tryptophan. Each record gives: D gene, V gene, clone size, J gene, CDR3 protein, CDR3 DNA. D genes are given only for firm matches. The size of a clone is reported for some rows only, either as once, few or many, or as a class for expanded clones.

-	TRBV27	few	TRBJ1-1	CASSYTMTVNTEAFF	TGTGCCAGCAGTTATACTATGACAGTAAACACTGAAGCTTTCTTT
-	TRBV4-2	-	TRBJ1-2	CASSQGRKGGYGYTF	TGTGCCAGCAGCCAAGGTAGGAAGGGCGGTTATGGCTACACCTTC
-	TRBV11-2	-	TRBJ2-3	CASSSERVGADTQYF	TGTGCCAGCAGCTCCGAGCGGGTGGGGGCAGATACGCAGTATTTT
TRBD2	TRBV2	-	TRBJ2-1	CASSAGLAGLRGEFF	TGTGCCAGCAGCGCGGGACTAGCGGGACTCCGGGGAGAGTTCTTC
-	TRBV21-1	-	TRBJ2-1	CASSKGRSGPYNEQFF	TGTGCCAGCAGCAAAGGGCGAAGCGGACCCTACAATGAGCAGTTCTTC
-	TRBV5-1	-	TRBJ2-7	CASSFRAGYEQYF	TGCGCCAGCAGCTTTAGGGCGGGCTACGAGCAGTACTTC
-	TRBV3-1/TRBV3-2	few	TRBJ1-1	CASSQGQGWEAFF	TGTGCCAGCAGCCAAGGGCAGGGCTGGGAGGCTTTCTTT
-	TRBV29-1	few	TRBJ2-3	CSVEALQGATDTQYF	TGCAGCGTTGAAGCCCTCCAGGGAGCCACAGATACGCAGTATTTT
TRBD1	TRBV15	-	TRBJ2-1	CATSRNRGLNEQFF	TGTGCCACCAGCCGCAACAGGGGGCTGAATGAGCAGTTCTTC
-	TRBV21-1	-	TRBJ1-4	CASSKVLTGGNEKLFF	TGTGCCAGCAGCAAAGTACTTACAGGGGGGAATGAAAAACTGTTTTTT